This TCR beta chain was found in a study of PD-1 blockade in classical Hodgkin lymphoma. Study at large: Patients were administered nivolumab (3 mg/kg intravenously) every 2 weeks. Points from the study as a whole: The diversity seen at baseline in complete responders resembled that of newly diagnosed patients. It was reported that newly diagnosed patients had less baseline TCR diversity than healthy donors.

Profiled with immunoSEQ multiplex PCR; TCRdb holds only in-frame clones, not every one. Here the sample spans tens of thousands of clones, 81% being singletons. Time point: cycle 4 day 1 (C4D1), after six to seven weeks of nivolumab. Relapse after autologous stem cell transplantation occurred in every patient, and brentuximab vedotin exposure varied. Complete response, partial response or progressive disease constituted the best response categories observed. CDR3 length: 14 residues. From germline, CDR1 is SQVTM and CDR2 ANQGSEA. The V gene end was trimmed by 3 bases and the J gene end by 5 bases; junction bases not matched to a gene: 5. With respect to this clone: Its antigen remains unidentified.

V and J are TRBV29-1 and TRBJ2-2; TRBD2 matches at 8 bases. Here the sequenced sample was peripheral blood mononuclear cells (PBMCs), taken before the fourth cycle of nivolumab. This clonotype was sampled from a human donor with classical Hodgkin lymphoma. The CDR3 sequence: CSVEVLAETGELFF. In nucleotides, the CDR3 is TGCAGCGTTGAGGTACTAGCGGAAACCGGGGAGCTGTTTTTT.